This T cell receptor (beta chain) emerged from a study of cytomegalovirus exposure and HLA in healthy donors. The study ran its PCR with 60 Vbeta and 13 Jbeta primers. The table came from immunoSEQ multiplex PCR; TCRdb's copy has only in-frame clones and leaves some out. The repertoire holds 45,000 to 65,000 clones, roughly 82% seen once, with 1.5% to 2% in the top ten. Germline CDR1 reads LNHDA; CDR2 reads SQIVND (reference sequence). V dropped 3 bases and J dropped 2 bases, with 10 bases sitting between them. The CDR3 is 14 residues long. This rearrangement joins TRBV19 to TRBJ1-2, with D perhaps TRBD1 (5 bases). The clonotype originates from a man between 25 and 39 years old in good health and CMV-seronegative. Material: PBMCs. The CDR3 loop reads CASSIFPGNYGYTF. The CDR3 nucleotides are TGTGCCAGTAGTATTTTTCCAGGGAACTATGGCTACACCTTC.